This record looks at one T cell receptor beta chain sequence and its context. In this sample, this clonotype turned up many times. Which antigen it targets is not known. No much larger clone is present one base from it, and per-base qualities are unavailable. The data belong to a study of T cells after yellow fever vaccination (dated by TCRdb to the late 2010s). Broadly, across the study: The SMART-Seq v4 Ultra Low Input RNA kit was used to prepare libraries from fractions with low cell numbers. To track T-cell clones before and after primary and booster YFV17D yellow fever vaccination, bulk TCR alpha and beta repertoires were sequenced longitudinally. Two healthy male donors, one aged 18 to 30 and one aged 30 to 40 years, made up the cohort. Blood was collected at multiple timepoints before and after primary and secondary immunization, and bulk PBMC replicates and cell subsets were isolated.

Broad study findings and their caveats: Most clones expanded after primary vaccination (about 96% of CD4 and 88% of CD8) were re-detected after the booster, suggesting that broad memory maintenance occurred. A small fraction of clonotypes appeared in both the CD4 and CD8 compartments, likely as a result of convergent recombination. Because abundant contaminating clonotypes from the bulk population could be contained in FACS-sorted repertoires, computational filtering was required. The study included only two donors, which limits how far the findings can be generalized. The secondary T-cell response was weaker than the primary response but faster, peaking on day 5 instead of day 15.

Synthesis of TCR cDNA relied on 5'RACE template switching, a step that introduced a universal primer site along with unique molecular identifiers. Priming of cDNA synthesis was performed from both the TCR alpha and TCR beta constant segments. Library amplification used two PCR steps, and the second PCR step added sample barcodes and sequencing adapters. Sequencing of libraries was performed on Illumina HiSeq 2500 (2x100 bp) or NovaSeq (2x150 bp). For the original study's pipeline: MIGEC was used to demultiplex reads and collapse the reads into UMI consensus sequences, and MiXCR was used for V(D)J alignment. Using edgeR on replicate PBMC samples, clonotypes were called vaccine-responding if FDR was below 0.01 and the log2 fold change was above 5 up to day 15. CD4 or CD8 identity was assigned to each bulk clonotype according to whether the clonotype was present at higher abundance in the sequenced CD4 repertoire or the sequenced CD8 repertoire. TCRdb reprocessed the public reads (quality trimming at Q25 with fastp, clone calling with MiXCR) and kept in-frame beta chains. Merged by CDR3 protein, the rows form single entries marked with the most common genes and DNA. For this entry, the V and J calls and clone size follow TCRdb and not the study's own pipeline. This sample lists 300,000 to 400,000 distinct CDR3 sequences; 8.7% were detected once. The ten largest clones capture around 17% of the sample.

The treatment or condition label of this sample denotes: live attenuated yellow fever vaccine strain. At each blood-draw timepoint, two biological replicates of bulk PBMCs were collected. PBMCs were isolated from peripheral blood using a standard Ficoll-Paque protocol. RNA was extracted with TriZol from bulk PBMCs, CD4 and CD8 fractions, and dextramer-positive and dextramer-negative fractions. This receptor was identified in a man aged 18 to 35 who received the YFV17D yellow fever vaccine. The sequencing used PBMCs, collected on the day of the first yellow fever vaccination.

Here is the DNA: TGTGCCAGCAGCTCAGGGACAGGGGGCAATCAGCCCCAGCATTTT. The resulting protein is CASSSGTGGNQPQHF. In this chain, TRBV5-4 is recombined with TRBJ1-5; TRBD1 aligns with 10 central bases. CDR1 SGHNT and CDR2 YYREEE were looked up in the germline V gene (reference sequence). The CDR3 covers 15 residues, taking in both the cysteine and the phenylalanine. The sequence is cut down to CDR3 DNA, 45 bases in frame from base 1. Trimming takes 3 bases off V and 2 bases off J; junction bases not matched to a gene: 2.